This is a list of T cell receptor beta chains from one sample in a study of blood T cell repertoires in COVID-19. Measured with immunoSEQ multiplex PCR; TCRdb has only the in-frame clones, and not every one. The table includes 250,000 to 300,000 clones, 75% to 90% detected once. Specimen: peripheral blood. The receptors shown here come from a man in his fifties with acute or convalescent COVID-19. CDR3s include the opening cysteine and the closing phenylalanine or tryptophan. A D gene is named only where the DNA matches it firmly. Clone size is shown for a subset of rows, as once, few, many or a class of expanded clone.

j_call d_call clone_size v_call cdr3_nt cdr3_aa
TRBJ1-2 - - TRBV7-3 TGTGCCAGCAGCACCGACAGAGGTGGAGGCTACACCTTC CASSTDRGGGYTF
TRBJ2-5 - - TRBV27 TGTGCCAGCCAGATACGGACGGGGGTTCAAGAGACCCAGTACTTC CASQIRTGVQETQYF
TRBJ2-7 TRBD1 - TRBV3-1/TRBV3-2 TGTGCCAGCAGCGCATACCTCCGGGACAGGGTCGGGGGCGAGCAGTACTTC CASSAYLRDRVGGEQYF
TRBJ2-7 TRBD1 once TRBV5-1 TGCGCCAGCAGCTTGAGGACAGGGCTTGGGCGCGAGCAGTACTTC CASSLRTGLGREQYF
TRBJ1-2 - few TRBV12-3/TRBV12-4 TGTGCCAGCAGTTTAAGCGCCCTCAGCTACACCTTC CASSLSALSYTF
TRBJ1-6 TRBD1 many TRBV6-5 TGTGCCAGCAGCGGACAGGGTGGGTCACCCCTCCACTTT CASSGQGGSPLHF
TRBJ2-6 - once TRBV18 TGTGCCAGCTCCCCCAGCTCTGGGGCCAACGTCCTGACTTTC CASSPSSGANVLTF
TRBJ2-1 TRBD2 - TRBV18 TGTGCCAGCTCTGCAACTAGCGGCTACAATGAGCAGTTCTTC CASSATSGYNEQFF
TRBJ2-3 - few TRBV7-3 TGTGCCAGCAGCCTCCTCGGGGGAAGCACAGATACGCAGTATTTT CASSLLGGSTDTQYF
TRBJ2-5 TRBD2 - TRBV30 TGTGCCGCGGTGGGCAGACTAGCGGGGGGGAAGACCCAGTACTTC CAAVGRLAGGKTQYF
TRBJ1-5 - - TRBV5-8 TGTGCCAGCAGGCCTCGGTTTAGCAATCAGCCCCAGCATTTT CASRPRFSNQPQHF
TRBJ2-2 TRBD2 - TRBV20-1 TGCAGTGCTAGTGGGCTAGCGGGAAACACCGGGGAGCTGTTTTTT CSASGLAGNTGELFF
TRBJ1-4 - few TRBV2 TGTGCCAGCAGAAGAGGGGGGGGTGAAAAACTGTTTTTT CASRRGGGEKLFF
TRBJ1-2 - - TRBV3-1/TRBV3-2 TGTGCCAGCAGCCAGTCCGGGGGGGCCTATGGCTACACCTTC CASSQSGGAYGYTF
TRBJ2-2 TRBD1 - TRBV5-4 TGTGCCAGCAGCTTGACAGGGGGAGGAACCGGGGAGCTGTTTTTT CASSLTGGGTGELFF
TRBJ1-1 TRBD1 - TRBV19 TGTGCCAGTACCCTTCAACAGGGGAGCACTGAAGCTTTCTTT CASTLQQGSTEAFF
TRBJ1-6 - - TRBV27 TGTGCCACCCGGAGCTCCTATAATTCACCCCTCCACTTT CATRSSYNSPLHF
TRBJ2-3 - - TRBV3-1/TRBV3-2 TGTGCCAGCAGCCCCAGACTTGTCACAGATACGCAGTATTTT CASSPRLVTDTQYF
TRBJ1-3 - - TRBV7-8 TGTGCCAGCAGCCTCAGGGCGGGGGCCTCTGGAAACACCATATATTTT CASSLRAGASGNTIYF
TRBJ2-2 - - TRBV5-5 TGTGCCAGCAGCTTGAGCTGGACCGGGGAGCTGTTTTTT CASSLSWTGELFF
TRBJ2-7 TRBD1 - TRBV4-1 TGCGCCAGCAGCCAATCCCAGGGACAGTCCTACGAGCAGTACTTC CASSQSQGQSYEQYF
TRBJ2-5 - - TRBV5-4 TGTGCCAGCAGCTTGGCCGGAGGCCCCGGGGCCCAGTACTTC CASSLAGGPGAQYF
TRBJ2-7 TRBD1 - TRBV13 TGTGCCAGCAGCTTTAGGACAGGGGGCTACGAGCAGTACTTC CASSFRTGGYEQYF
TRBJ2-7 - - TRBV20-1 TGCAGTGCTAGTGGCAGGGGGGTCTTGGGGCAGTACTTC CSASGRGVLGQYF
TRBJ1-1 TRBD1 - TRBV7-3 TGTGCCAGCAGCCCCGGGACAGGGAGGAAGAACACTGAAGCTTTCTTT CASSPGTGRKNTEAFF
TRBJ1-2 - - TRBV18 TGTGCCAGCTCACCCTCTTATGGCTACACCTTC CASSPSYGYTF
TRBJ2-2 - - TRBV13 TGTGCCAGCAGCCCGGGGGGCAGGGGTATGGACACCGGGGAGCTGTTTTTT CASSPGGRGMDTGELFF